This TCR beta chain emerged from a study of technical replicates of blood from several donors. Sequencing was performed with immunoSEQ multiplex PCR; in TCRdb, only in-frame clones are kept and a portion is missing. The table shows roughly 64,000 clones, with 86% occurring only once. V shed 0 bases and J 4 bases; nucleotides not matched to a gene: 4. Germline V gene lookup returns CDR1 SGHDT and CDR2 YYEEEE. This CDR3 spans 15 amino acids. This sequence joins TRBV5-6 and TRBJ2-5, with 9 bases that match TRBD2. The TCR comes from a human donor in good health. Some clones in this sample may be carry-over from other donors' samples. The specimen sequenced was PBMCs. The CDR3: CASSLGGGAGETQYF. CDR3 DNA: TGTGCCAGCAGCTTGGGCGGGGGGGCTGGAGAGACCCAGTACTTC.